The rows below give T cell receptor beta chains drawn from one sample of a study of blood T cell repertoires in COVID-19. The data were produced by immunoSEQ multiplex PCR, yet TCRdb's version contains in-frame clones alone and is incomplete. Among about 200,000 clones listed, about four fifths were seen once. Sequencing was carried out using PBMCs or T cells enriched from blood (not recorded which). The receptors were gathered from a woman aged 45 to 65 with acute COVID-19. CDR3s include the opening cysteine and the closing phenylalanine or tryptophan. D genes are given only for firm matches.

TRBV6-5	TRBJ2-1	NA	CASSYRRGYSYNEQFF
TRBV11-2	TRBJ1-2	NA	CASSPPGEPGYYGYTF
TRBV9	TRBJ2-2	NA	CASNRNRDVAGELFF
TRBV10-3	TRBJ2-7	TRBD2	CAISESAGRSNHEQYF
TRBV19	TRBJ2-1	NA	CASSIDFARGRSEQFF
TRBV28	TRBJ1-5	TRBD1	CASSLVGQALSNQPQHF
TRBV7-9	TRBJ2-1	NA	CASSLAGAMNEQFF
TRBV30	TRBJ1-2	NA	CAWSVLNYGYTF
TRBV7-2	TRBJ2-3	NA	CASSIWGELSTDTQYF
TRBV29-1	TRBJ2-3	TRBD1	CSVAPRDRATDTQYF
TRBV5-5	TRBJ2-7	TRBD2	CASRSELARGYEQYF
TRBV10-3	TRBJ2-3	TRBD2	CAISPGLASTDTQYF
TRBV5-1	TRBJ1-3	TRBD1	CASSPDRTGVGNTIYF